This TCR beta chain was documented in a study of identifying expanded T cells in peripheral blood (dated by TCRdb to 2018 to 2020). Some background on the complete study: Separate aliquots of the same genomic DNA pool were sequenced to produce technical replicates, and four replicates were compared in pairs.

The paper as a whole reports these results and caveats: The binomial model flagged around 1.1 differentially abundant clones between technical replicates, compared with about 15 over about two weeks and approximately 19 over about four weeks. Both the number of clones called differentially abundant and the false-positive rate were significantly reduced by the beta-binomial model across all healthy-donor time intervals. Variance in clone template counts between two-week samples significantly increased with total template count across all healthy donors. The authors expected that over much longer intervals, such as months to years, biological variance in healthy repertoires might increase even further.

TCRbeta CDR3 regions were profiled by bias-controlled multiplex PCR amplification of genomic DNA with the immunoSEQ Assay. Per the original workflow: The absolute abundance of each unique TCRbeta CDR3 region was quantified after sequences were collapsed and filtered. Differential abundance was assessed using a binomial (Fisher-equivalent) model and a beta-binomial model in which time-dependent variance fitted from healthy donors was added. Clones with fewer than 5 combined templates were removed, and a clone was called differentially abundant if the clone's Benjamini-Hochberg FDR was below 0.01. Using the form v = (b*log(k)+a)^2, the beta-binomial variance was modeled as a function of the total template count across the two samples. Not all clones reach the TCRdb copy of this immuneACCESS table, which keeps in-frame sequences only. Checked studies attribute under half of the gap to unresolved V genes and leave the rest unexplained. D and trimming were read from the DNA, whereas the V and J calls and clone size are those reported in that table. The sample has around 63,000 clones on record, around 87% of them singletons. Around 4.6% of the sample belongs to the ten largest clones.

On this clone itself: Its antigen is not yet known. The junction differs from germline at one of its ends, possibly a read error.

CDR1 and CDR2 were assigned from the germline V gene as SGHRS and YFSETQ. From the cysteine through the phenylalanine, the CDR3 covers 14 amino acids. Only the CDR3 portion is preserved as DNA: 42 bases, with reading frame beginning at the first base. No immune events, such as infections, were documented for the healthy donors during the collection period. Healthy-donor blood repertoires served as a training cohort to calibrate time-dependent variance in a beta-binomial model of T-cell clone differential abundance. The training cohort comprised roughly ten healthy donors, 3 female and 7 male. On average the donors were around 39 years old, and their ages spanned roughly 25 to 70 years. Obtained from a commercial supplier, whole blood was collected from each healthy donor at three time points set approximately two weeks apart. For immunosequencing, genomic DNA was extracted from whole blood that had not been sorted.

This receptor chain uses TRBV5-1 and TRBJ2-7; no D gene is confidently identified. This clonotype was obtained from a person aged 18 to 70 in good health. The sequencing input was blood. The CDR3 amino acid sequence is: CASMLGDGSSEQYF. The nucleotide sequence is TGCGCCAGCATGCTCGGAGACGGATCCTCCGAGCAGTACTTC. Reference TRBV5-1 and TRBJ2-7 genes cover what lies past the CDR3, so the full variable domain is KAGVTQTPRYLIKTRGQQVTLSCSPISGHRSVSWYQQTPGQGLQFLFEYFSETQRNKGNFPGRFSGRQFSNSRSEMNVSTLELGDSALYLCASMLGDGSSEQYFGPGTRLTVT.